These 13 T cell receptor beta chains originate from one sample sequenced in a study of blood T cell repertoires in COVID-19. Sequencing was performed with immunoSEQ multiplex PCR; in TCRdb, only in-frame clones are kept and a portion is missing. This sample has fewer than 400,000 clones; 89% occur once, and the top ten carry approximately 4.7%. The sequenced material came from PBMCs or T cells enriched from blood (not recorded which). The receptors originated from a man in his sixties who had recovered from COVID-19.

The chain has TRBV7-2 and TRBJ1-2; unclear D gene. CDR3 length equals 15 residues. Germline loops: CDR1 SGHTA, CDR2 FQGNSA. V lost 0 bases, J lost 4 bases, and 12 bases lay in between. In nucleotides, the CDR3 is TGTGCCAGCAGCTTAGCGGAACAGATACGCTATGGCTACACCTTC. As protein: CASSLAEQIRYGYTF.

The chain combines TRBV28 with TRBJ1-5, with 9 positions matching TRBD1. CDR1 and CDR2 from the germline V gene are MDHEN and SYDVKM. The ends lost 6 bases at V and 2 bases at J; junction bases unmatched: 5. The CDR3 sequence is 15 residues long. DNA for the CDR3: TGTGCCAGCAGAACAGGGGGCGCCGGCAATCAGCCCCAGCATTTT. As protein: CASRTGGAGNQPQHF.

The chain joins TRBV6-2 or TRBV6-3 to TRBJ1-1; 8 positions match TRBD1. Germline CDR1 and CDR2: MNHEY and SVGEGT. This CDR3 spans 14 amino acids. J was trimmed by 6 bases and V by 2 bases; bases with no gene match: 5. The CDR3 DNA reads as TGTGCCAGCAGTTACCCCAGGGGGCCCGCTGAAGCTTTCTTT. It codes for CASSYPRGPAEAFF.

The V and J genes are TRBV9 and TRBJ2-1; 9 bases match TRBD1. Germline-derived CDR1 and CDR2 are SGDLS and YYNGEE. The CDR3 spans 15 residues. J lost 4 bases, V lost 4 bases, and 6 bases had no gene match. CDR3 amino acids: CASSTTGGLYNEQFF. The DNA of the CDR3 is TGTGCCAGCAGCACAACAGGGGGCCTATACAATGAGCAGTTCTTC.

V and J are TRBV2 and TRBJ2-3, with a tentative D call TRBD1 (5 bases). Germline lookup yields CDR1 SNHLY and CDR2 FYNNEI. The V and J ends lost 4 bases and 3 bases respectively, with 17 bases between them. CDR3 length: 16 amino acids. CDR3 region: CASSGGLTDLTDTQYF. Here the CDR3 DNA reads TGTGCCAGCAGTGGGGGTTTGACAGACTTAACAGATACGCAGTATTTT.

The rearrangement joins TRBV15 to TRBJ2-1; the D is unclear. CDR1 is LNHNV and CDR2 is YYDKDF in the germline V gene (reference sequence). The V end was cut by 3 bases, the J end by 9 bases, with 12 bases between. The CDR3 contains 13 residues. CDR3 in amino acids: CATSSQSGGEQFF. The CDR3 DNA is TGTGCCACCAGCAGTCAGTCGGGTGGTGAGCAGTTCTTC.

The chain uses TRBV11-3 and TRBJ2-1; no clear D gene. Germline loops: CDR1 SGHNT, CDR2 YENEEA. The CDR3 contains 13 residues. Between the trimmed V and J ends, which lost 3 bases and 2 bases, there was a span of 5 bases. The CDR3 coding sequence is TGTGCCAGCAGCTTCGTCGCCTACAATGAGCAGTTCTTC. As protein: CASSFVAYNEQFF. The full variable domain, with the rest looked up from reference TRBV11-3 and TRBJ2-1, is EAGVVQSPRYKIIEKKQPVAFWCNPISGHNTLYWYLQNLGQGPELLIRYENEEAVDDSQLPKDRFSAERLKGVDSTLKIQPAELGDSAVYLCASSFVAYNEQFFGPGTRLTVL.

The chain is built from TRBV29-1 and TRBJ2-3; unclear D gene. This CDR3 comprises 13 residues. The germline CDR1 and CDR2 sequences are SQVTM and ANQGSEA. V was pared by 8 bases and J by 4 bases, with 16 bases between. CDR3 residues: CSIRGARADTQYF. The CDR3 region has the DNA TGCAGCATACGTGGAGCGAGAGCAGATACGCAGTATTTT.

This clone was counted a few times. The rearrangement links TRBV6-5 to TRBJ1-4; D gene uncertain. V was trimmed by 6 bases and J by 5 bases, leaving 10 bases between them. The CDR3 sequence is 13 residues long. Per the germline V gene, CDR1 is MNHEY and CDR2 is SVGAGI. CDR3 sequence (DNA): TGTGCCAGCAGCAAAACAGTGAATGAAAAACTGTTTTTT. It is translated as CASSKTVNEKLFF.

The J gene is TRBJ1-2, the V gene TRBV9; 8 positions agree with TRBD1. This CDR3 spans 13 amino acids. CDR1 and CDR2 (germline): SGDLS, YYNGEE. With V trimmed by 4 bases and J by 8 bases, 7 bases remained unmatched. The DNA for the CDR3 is TGTGCCAGCAGCCTAAGACAGGGGAGCGGCTACACCTTC. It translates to CASSLRQGSGYTF.

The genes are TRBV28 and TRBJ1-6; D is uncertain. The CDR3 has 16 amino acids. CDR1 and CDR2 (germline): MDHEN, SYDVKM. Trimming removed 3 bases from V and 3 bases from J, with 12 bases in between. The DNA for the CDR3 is TGTGCCAGCAGTTTTCCCCTACAGATCTATAATTCACCCCTCCACTTT. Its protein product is CASSFPLQIYNSPLHF.

The DNA of the CDR3 is TGCGCCAGCAGCTTGACTAGCCGTAATGAGCAGTTCTTC. This sequence encodes CASSLTSRNEQFF. V is TRBV5-1 and J is TRBJ2-1, with a weak D call TRBD2 (6 bases). Germline V lookup: CDR1 SGHRS, CDR2 YFSETQ. V shed 1 base and J shed 7 bases, with 9 bases lying between them. This CDR3 region has 13 residues.

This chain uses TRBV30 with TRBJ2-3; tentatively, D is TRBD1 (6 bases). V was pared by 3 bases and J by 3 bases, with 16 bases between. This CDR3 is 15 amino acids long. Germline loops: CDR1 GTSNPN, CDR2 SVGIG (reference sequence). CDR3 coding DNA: TGTGCCTGGAGCCTCAACAGGGTATCGACAGATACGCAGTATTTT. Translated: CAWSLNRVSTDTQYF.